Presented here are 31 T cell receptor beta chains from one specimen sequenced in a study of PD-1 blockade in classical Hodgkin lymphoma. Here immunoSEQ multiplex PCR was the method, and the copy in TCRdb shows in-frame clones only, minus some. The sample lists roughly 30,000 clones, roughly 83% occurring once. Each and every patient relapsed after autologous stem cell transplantation, and patients got differing brentuximab vedotin exposure. The specimen comprised peripheral blood mononuclear cells (PBMCs), sampled before the second cycle of nivolumab. Receptor source: a human donor with classical Hodgkin lymphoma.

The chain's CDR3 is CASSLGAGGGANTGELFF. CDR3 nucleotides: TGTGCCAGCAGCTTAGGTGCCGGAGGCGGGGCAAACACCGGGGAGCTGTTTTTT. The V call is TRBV7-6, the J call TRBJ2-2, with D possibly matching TRBD2 (6 bases). Germline V gene lookup returns CDR1 SGHVS and CDR2 FNYEAQ. This CDR3 comprises 18 residues. Trimming removed 1 base at V and 2 bases at J, with 17 bases between.

In its sample, this clone was seen once. The chain uses TRBV29-1 and TRBJ1-2; D is unclear. The germline gives CDR1 SQVTM, CDR2 ANQGSEA. The CDR3 is 11 amino acids. Trimming removed 6 bases at V and 1 base at J, with 6 bases between. CDR3 DNA sequence: TGCAGCGTCGACAATAACTATGGCTACACCTTC. Translated, it gives CSVDNNYGYTF.

This chain's CDR3 is CAWSVQGYEQYF. DNA for the CDR3: TGTGCCTGGAGTGTACAAGGGTACGAGCAGTACTTC. V is TRBV30 and J is TRBJ2-7; D unclear. V dropped 0 bases and J dropped 4 bases, with 7 bases sitting between them. The germline gives CDR1 GTSNPN, CDR2 SVGIG (reference sequence). The CDR3 sequence is 12 residues long.

This clone was observed once. The chain's CDR3 is CASSFGTGVDTQYF. CDR3 nucleotide sequence: TGCGCCAGCAGCTTTGGGACAGGCGTAGATACGCAGTATTTT. The chain uses TRBV5-1 and TRBJ2-3; TRBD1 matches at 8 bases. This CDR3 spans 14 amino acids. Germline loops: CDR1 SGHRS, CDR2 YFSETQ. V lost 2 bases and J lost 5; bases outside the gene matches: 4. Full variable domain (outside the CDR3, taken from reference TRBV5-1 and TRBJ2-3): KAGVTQTPRYLIKTRGQQVTLSCSPISGHRSVSWYQQTPGQGLQFLFEYFSETQRNKGNFPGRFSGRQFSNSRSEMNVSTLELGDSALYLCASSFGTGVDTQYFGPGTRLTVL.

This chain connects TRBV5-6 to TRBJ1-2; possible D gene TRBD1, 6 bases. Trimming pared 5 bases from V and 8 bases from J, leaving 16 bases between. Germline CDR1 SGHDT, CDR2 YYEEEE. CDR3 size: 13 residues. DNA for the CDR3: TGTGCCAGCAGACCCCGGGACACTGTCGGCTACACCTTC. Encoded protein: CASRPRDTVGYTF.

The V and J genes are TRBV5-1 and TRBJ2-1, with D uncertain. From germline, CDR1 is SGHRS and CDR2 YFSETQ. The V and J ends lost 6 bases and 5 bases respectively, with 12 bases between them. The CDR3 has 13 amino acids. CDR3 sequence (DNA): TGCGCCAGCAACTCGCCCGCTAACAATGAGCAGTTCTTC. Amino acids: CASNSPANNEQFF.

V usage is TRBV4-3 and J usage is TRBJ2-3; TRBD2 agrees at 8 bases. This CDR3 comprises 15 residues. CDR1 LGHNA and CDR2 YSLEER come from the germline V gene. V trimming: 1 base; J trimming: 6 bases; junction bases outside the gene matches: 6. CDR3 residues: CASSQGNSGKDTQYF. The DNA for the CDR3 is TGCGCCAGCAGCCAAGGAAATAGCGGGAAGGATACGCAGTATTTT.

V usage is TRBV27 and J usage is TRBJ1-4; possible D gene TRBD1, 6 bases. The CDR3 has 13 residues. Trimming removed 5 bases at V and 9 bases at J, with 13 bases between. Germline CDR1 is MNHEY and CDR2 is SMNVEV (reference sequence). The CDR3 loop is CASSHRAFKKLFF. For the CDR3, the DNA is TGTGCCAGCAGTCACAGGGCATTCAAAAAACTGTTTTTT.

This rearrangement joins TRBV9 to TRBJ2-7; D is undetermined. V lost 4 bases and J lost 5, with 10 bases in between. Germline loops: CDR1 SGDLS, CDR2 YYNGEE. The CDR3 consists of 12 residues. This CDR3 reads CASSPAGNEQYF. In DNA, the CDR3 is TGTGCCAGCAGCCCAGCTGGCAACGAGCAGTACTTC.

The chain carries TRBV9 and TRBJ2-7; D is possibly TRBD2 (5 bases). With 4 bases removed from V and 2 bases from J, the gap between germline ends came to 13 bases. The CDR3 consists of 14 residues. Per germline, CDR1 SGDLS and CDR2 YYNGEE. The DNA of the CDR3 is TGTGCCAGCAGCACCGGAGCCGGGGCCTACGAGCAGTACTTC. It is translated as CASSTGAGAYEQYF.

This clone occurred a few times. The chain has TRBV5-5 and TRBJ2-5; no firm D call. V gave up 0 bases and J gave up 4 bases, with 13 bases separating them. CDR1 is SGHKS, CDR2 YYEKEE, per germline (reference sequence). This CDR3 is built from 15 residues. This chain's CDR3 is CASSLGLGGGETQYF. The CDR3 DNA reads as TGTGCCAGCAGCTTGGGGCTGGGTGGTGGAGAGACCCAGTACTTC.

This chain connects TRBV19 to TRBJ1-2; 9 bases map to TRBD1. The J segment lost 7 bases and the V segment lost 0 bases, leaving 6 bases of the junction unmatched. This CDR3 is built from 15 residues. Germline V CDR1 and CDR2: LNHDA, SQIVND (reference sequence). The CDR3 DNA sequence: TGTGCCAGTAGTATAGACCCCCGGACAGGGGCTGGCTACACCTTC. Protein: CASSIDPRTGAGYTF.

This clone was counted only a few times. The rearrangement uses TRBV11-3 and TRBJ1-1; D not resolved. Germline V gene sequence: CDR1 SGHNT, CDR2 YENEEA. V was pared by 0 bases and J by 0 bases, with 8 bases between. The CDR3 consists of 15 residues. The CDR3 spells CASSLEGRMNTEAFF. CDR3 in DNA: TGTGCCAGCAGCTTAGAAGGCAGAATGAACACTGAAGCTTTCTTT.

V is TRBV5-6 and J is TRBJ1-5; maybe TRBD1 (6 bases). Germline V gene lookup returns CDR1 SGHDT and CDR2 YYEEEE. The V end lost 4 bases, the J end lost 0 bases, and 14 bases lay between the germline ends. This CDR3 comprises 16 residues. CDR3 protein: CASSGGGPNSNQPQHF. DNA of the CDR3: TGTGCCAGCAGCGGAGGGGGACCCAATAGCAATCAGCCCCAGCATTTT.

This chain links TRBV7-9 with TRBJ1-1; perhaps TRBD1 as D (5 bases). V gave up 6 bases and J gave up 4 bases, with 12 bases separating them. Germline assignment: CDR1 SEHNR and CDR2 FQNEAQ (reference sequence). This CDR3 has 13 residues. In DNA, the CDR3 is TGTGCCAGCAGATTCACGGGGGGCACTGAAGCTTTCTTT. Protein product: CASRFTGGTEAFF.

The rearrangement uses TRBV29-1 and TRBJ2-7; 8 bases match TRBD1. The CDR3 is made up of 14 amino acids. V dropped 1 base and J dropped 5; count of bases not matched to a gene: 7. CDR1 is SQVTM and CDR2 is ANQGSEA in the germline V gene. The DNA for the CDR3 is TGCAGCGTTGAAGGGACAGGGTTGTTGGACGAGCAGTACTTC. Translation: CSVEGTGLLDEQYF.

The J gene is TRBJ2-7, the V gene TRBV5-1; 7 positions match TRBD1. The CDR3 runs 16 residues. CDR1 and CDR2 from the germline V gene are SGHRS and YFSETQ. The junction had 10 bases not matched to a gene; V was cut back by 4 bases and J by 0 bases. Here the CDR3 reads CASSVQGPPFSYEQYV. CDR3 bases: TGCGCCAGCAGCGTACAGGGGCCTCCTTTCTCCTACGAGCAGTACGTC.

The gene calls are TRBV27 and TRBJ2-7, with 8 bases aligning to TRBD2. The germline V gene has CDR1 MNHEY and CDR2 SMNVEV (reference sequence). The length of the CDR3 is 14 residues. V lost 3 bases, J lost 4 bases, and 5 bases stayed unmatched. The CDR3 sequence: CASSLAGGPYEQYV. The CDR3 DNA sequence: TGTGCCAGCAGTTTGGCGGGGGGCCCTTACGAGCAGTACGTC.

The chain combines TRBV19 with TRBJ1-4, with D unclear. The CDR3 is made up of 16 amino acids. V lost 2 bases to trimming and J lost 6 bases, with 16 bases between them. Germline CDR1 reads LNHDA; CDR2 reads SQIVND (reference sequence). The CDR3 sequence: CASSISPGSEDEKLFF. In DNA form, the CDR3 reads TGTGCCAGTAGTATATCCCCGGGATCCGAGGATGAAAAACTGTTTTTT.

This chain joins TRBV4-3 and TRBJ1-5; 9 bases align to TRBD1. Germline-derived CDR1 and CDR2 are LGHNA and YSLEER. V was clipped by 3 bases and J by 0 bases; unmatched bases: 3. The length of the CDR3 is 16 residues. The CDR3 sequence is CASSHWTGDSNQPQHF. CDR3 coding DNA: TGCGCCAGCAGCCACTGGACAGGGGATAGCAATCAGCCCCAGCATTTT.

The genes are TRBV7-3 and TRBJ2-3; 8 nucleotides align to TRBD2. The CDR3 spans 18 residues. The V gene end was trimmed by 4 bases and the J gene end by 4 bases; junction bases not matched to a gene: 16. CDR1 is SGHTA and CDR2 is FQGTGA in the germline V gene. CDR3 sequence reads: CASSSVSTSGRGADTQYF. CDR3 DNA sequence: TGTGCCAGCAGCTCGGTCTCTACTAGCGGACGAGGGGCAGATACGCAGTATTTT.

The chain joins TRBV7-9 to TRBJ2-3; the D gene is possibly TRBD2 (5 bases). Germline V lookup: CDR1 SEHNR, CDR2 FQNEAQ (reference sequence). V was pared by 3 bases and J by 2 bases, with 12 bases between. This CDR3 is built from 15 residues. The CDR3 sequence: CASSLIASFTDTQYF. DNA of the CDR3: TGTGCCAGCAGCTTGATAGCGAGTTTCACAGATACGCAGTATTTT.

V usage is TRBV5-4 and J usage is TRBJ1-2, with D possibly being TRBD1 (6 bases). The CDR3 loop spans 13 amino acids. Trimming cost V 4 bases and J 4 bases, with 11 bases left between them. CDR1 SGHNT and CDR2 YYREEE come from the germline V gene (reference sequence). The CDR3 reads CASSGGGSYGYTF. The DNA of the CDR3 is TGTGCCAGCAGCGGAGGGGGTAGCTATGGCTACACCTTC.

This clone was recorded once. The chain links TRBV6-5 to TRBJ1-3; D gene unclear. V lost 1 base to trimming and J lost 4 bases, with 5 bases between them. The CDR3 runs to 13 residues. CDR1 MNHEY and CDR2 SVGAGI come from the germline V gene. This CDR3 reads CASSYWKGNTIYF. As DNA, the CDR3 is TGTGCCAGCAGTTACTGGAAAGGAAACACCATATATTTT.

The gene calls are TRBV11-2 and TRBJ2-3, with 14 bases that match TRBD2. Germline V lookup: CDR1 SGHAT, CDR2 FQNNGV. This CDR3 region has 16 residues. V was clipped by 5 bases and J by 2 bases; unmatched bases: 3. The CDR3 DNA reads TGTGCCAGCAGCAGACTAGCGGGGGGGTTCACAGATACGCAGTATTTT. Its protein product is CASSRLAGGFTDTQYF.

This chain uses TRBV9 with TRBJ1-3; 7 bases line up with TRBD1. With V trimmed by 4 bases and J by 3 bases, 10 bases remained unmatched. Germline V gives CDR1 SGDLS, CDR2 YYNGEE. The CDR3 contains 16 residues. CDR3 DNA: TGTGCCAGCAGCCGTAGAGGGGACAGTTTTGGAAACACCATATATTTT. This encodes CASSRRGDSFGNTIYF.

The V and J genes are TRBV2 and TRBJ1-5; D is unclear. Germline V gives CDR1 SNHLY, CDR2 FYNNEI. This CDR3 is 12 amino acids long. V was clipped by 5 bases and J by 8 bases, with 10 bases between them. CDR3 DNA sequence: TGTGCCAGCAGTATACACGGAGAGCCCCAGCATTTT. Translation gives CASSIHGEPQHF.

This chain connects TRBV27 to TRBJ2-1, with 14 nucleotides matching TRBD2. V was clipped by 5 bases and J by 7 bases; unmatched bases: 7. Germline lookup yields CDR1 MNHEY and CDR2 SMNVEV (reference sequence). This CDR3 contains 16 residues. This CDR3 reads CASSVPGLAGANEQFF. CDR3 sequence (DNA): TGTGCCAGCAGTGTCCCGGGACTAGCGGGAGCGAATGAGCAGTTCTTC.

The chain employs TRBV4-3 and TRBJ1-1; unclear D gene. Germline V gives CDR1 LGHNA, CDR2 YSLEER. The germline V and J ends were trimmed by 2 bases and 1 base, with 8 bases remaining between them. This CDR3 spans 14 amino acids. The CDR3 nucleotides read TGCGCCAGCAGCCAATCCCAGAGGAACACTGAAGCTTTCTTT. Its protein is CASSQSQRNTEAFF.

This clone was seen just once. V is TRBV7-2 and J is TRBJ1-1; no clear D gene. Trimming took off 3 bases at V and 3 bases at J, with 14 bases between the two ends. Germline assignment: CDR1 SGHTA and CDR2 FQGNSA. CDR3 length: 15 residues. CDR3 nucleotide sequence: TGTGCCAGCAGCTTCGCGACCGGGCTGCACACTGAAGCTTTCTTT. Protein product: CASSFATGLHTEAFF.

In its sample, this clone was seen a few times. V gene TRBV19 combines with J gene TRBJ1-2, with no clear D. Germline CDR1 reads LNHDA; CDR2 reads SQIVND (reference sequence). The CDR3 runs 13 residues. V was pared by 10 bases and J by 4 bases, with 16 bases between. The CDR3 reads CATLDRVGYGYTF. The CDR3 region has the DNA TGTGCCACCCTTGACCGAGTTGGCTATGGCTACACCTTC.